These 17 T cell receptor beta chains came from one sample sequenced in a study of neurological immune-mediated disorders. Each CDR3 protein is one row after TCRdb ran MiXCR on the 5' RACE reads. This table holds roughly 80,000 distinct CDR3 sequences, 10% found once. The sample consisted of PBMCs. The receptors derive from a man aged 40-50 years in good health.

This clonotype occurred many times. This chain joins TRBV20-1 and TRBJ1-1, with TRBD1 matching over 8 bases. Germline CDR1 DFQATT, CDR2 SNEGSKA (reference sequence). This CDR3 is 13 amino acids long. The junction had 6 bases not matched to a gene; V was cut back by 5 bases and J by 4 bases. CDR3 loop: CSADTDRGTEAFF. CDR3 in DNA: TGCAGTGCTGATACCGACAGGGGCACTGAAGCTTTCTTT.

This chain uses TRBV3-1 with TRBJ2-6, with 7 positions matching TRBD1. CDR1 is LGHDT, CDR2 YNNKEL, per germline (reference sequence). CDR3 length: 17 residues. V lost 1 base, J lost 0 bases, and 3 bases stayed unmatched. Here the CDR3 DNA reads TGTGCCAGCAGCCAAGGGGACAGCAGCTCTGGGGCCAACGTCCTGACTTTC. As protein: CASSQGDSSSGANVLTF.

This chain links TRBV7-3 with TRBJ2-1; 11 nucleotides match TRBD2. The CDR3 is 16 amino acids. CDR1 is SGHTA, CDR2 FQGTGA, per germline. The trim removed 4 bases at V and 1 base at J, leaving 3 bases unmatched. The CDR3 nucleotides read TGTGCCAGCAGCTCGACTAGCGGGGTATCCTACAATGAGCAGTTCTTC. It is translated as CASSSTSGVSYNEQFF.

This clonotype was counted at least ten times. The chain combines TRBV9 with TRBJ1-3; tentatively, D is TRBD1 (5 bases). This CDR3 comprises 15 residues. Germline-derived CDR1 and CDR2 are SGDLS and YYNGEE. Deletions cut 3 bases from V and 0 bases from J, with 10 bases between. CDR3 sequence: CASSGDGLSGNTIYF. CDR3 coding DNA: TGTGCCAGCAGCGGGGACGGTCTCTCTGGAAACACCATATATTTT.

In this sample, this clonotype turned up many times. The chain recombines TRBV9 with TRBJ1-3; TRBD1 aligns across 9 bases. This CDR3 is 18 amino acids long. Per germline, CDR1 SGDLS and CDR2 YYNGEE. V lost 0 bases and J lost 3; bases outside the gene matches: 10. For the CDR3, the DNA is TGTGCCAGCAGCGTAGCTTCTAAGGGGACAGGGTATGGAAACACCATATATTTT. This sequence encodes CASSVASKGTGYGNTIYF. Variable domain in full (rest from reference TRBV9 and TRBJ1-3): DSGVTQTPKHLITATGQRVTLRCSPRSGDLSVYWYQQSLDQGLQFLIQYYNGEERAKGNILERFSAQQFPDLHSELNLSSLELGDSALYFCASSVASKGTGYGNTIYFGEGSWLTVV.

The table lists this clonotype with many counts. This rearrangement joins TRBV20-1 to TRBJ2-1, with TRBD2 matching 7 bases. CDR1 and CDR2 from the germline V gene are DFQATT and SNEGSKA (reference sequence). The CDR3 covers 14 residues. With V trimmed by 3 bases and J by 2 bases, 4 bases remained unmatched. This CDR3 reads CSARVAGPYNEQFF. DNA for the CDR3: TGCAGTGCTAGGGTAGCGGGCCCCTACAATGAGCAGTTCTTC.

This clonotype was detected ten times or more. The CDR3 DNA reads as TGTGCCAGCAGCTTGGGGGAAAACACTGAAGCTTTCTTT. Translating gives CASSLGENTEAFF. The V call is TRBV5-4, the J call TRBJ1-1, with unresolved D. CDR1 SGHNT and CDR2 YYREEE come from the germline V gene (reference sequence). The CDR3 extends over 13 amino acids. The V gene lost 0 bases and the J gene lost 2 bases, with 5 bases spanning the gap.

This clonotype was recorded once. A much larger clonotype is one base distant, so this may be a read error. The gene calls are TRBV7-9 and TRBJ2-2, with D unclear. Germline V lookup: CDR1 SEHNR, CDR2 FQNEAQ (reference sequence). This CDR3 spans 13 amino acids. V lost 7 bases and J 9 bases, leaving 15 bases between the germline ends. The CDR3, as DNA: TGTGCCAGCAAATACCCAAATACCTGGGAGCTGTTTTTT. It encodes CASKYPNTWELFF.

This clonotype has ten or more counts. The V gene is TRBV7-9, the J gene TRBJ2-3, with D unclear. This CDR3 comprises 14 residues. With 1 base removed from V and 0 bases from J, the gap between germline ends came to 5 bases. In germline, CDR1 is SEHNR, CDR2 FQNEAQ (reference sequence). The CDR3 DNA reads TGTGCCAGCAGCTTAGTAACTAGCACAGATACGCAGTATTTT. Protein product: CASSLVTSTDTQYF.

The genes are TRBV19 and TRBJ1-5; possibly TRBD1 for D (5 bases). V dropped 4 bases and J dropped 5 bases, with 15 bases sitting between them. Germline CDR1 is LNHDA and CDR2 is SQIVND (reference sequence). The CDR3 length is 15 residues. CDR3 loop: CASSNRQGGHQPQHF. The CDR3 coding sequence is TGTGCCAGTAGTAATCGGCAGGGTGGCCATCAGCCCCAGCATTTT.

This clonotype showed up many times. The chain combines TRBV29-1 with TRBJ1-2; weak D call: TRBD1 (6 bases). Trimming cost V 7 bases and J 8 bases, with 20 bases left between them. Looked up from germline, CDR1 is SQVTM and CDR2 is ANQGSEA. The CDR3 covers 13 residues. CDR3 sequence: CSANDRTPTGYTF. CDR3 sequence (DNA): TGCAGCGCCAACGACAGGACTCCTACCGGCTACACCTTC.

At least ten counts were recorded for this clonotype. The CDR3 region is CASSPQDGYNEQFF. The CDR3 DNA follows: TGTGCCAGCAGCCCCCAAGACGGCTACAATGAGCAGTTCTTC. The chain couples TRBV7-9 to TRBJ2-1; D is uncertain. The CDR3 contains 14 residues. Germline V CDR1 and CDR2: SEHNR, FQNEAQ (reference sequence). The ends were cut back, 5 bases at V and 3 bases at J, with 11 bases in the middle.

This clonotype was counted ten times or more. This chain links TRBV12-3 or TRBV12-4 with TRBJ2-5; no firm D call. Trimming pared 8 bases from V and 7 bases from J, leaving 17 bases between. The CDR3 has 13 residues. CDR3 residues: CASLFLGRGTQYF. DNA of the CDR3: TGTGCCAGCCTTTTTCTGGGCCGTGGGACCCAGTACTTC.

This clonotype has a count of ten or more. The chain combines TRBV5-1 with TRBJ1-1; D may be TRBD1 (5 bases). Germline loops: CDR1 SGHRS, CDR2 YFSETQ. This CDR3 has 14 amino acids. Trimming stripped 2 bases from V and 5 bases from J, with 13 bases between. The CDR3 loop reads CASSFGGGKTEAFF. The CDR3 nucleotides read TGCGCCAGCAGCTTTGGGGGGGGAAAGACTGAAGCTTTCTTT.

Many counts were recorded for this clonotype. CDR3 residues: CASSRMPSDTNTEAFF. The CDR3 DNA reads as TGCGCCAGCAGCCGTATGCCTTCCGACACGAACACTGAAGCTTTCTTT. The V call is TRBV5-1, the J call TRBJ1-1, with unresolved D. The CDR3 is made up of 16 amino acids. Germline V gene sequence: CDR1 SGHRS, CDR2 YFSETQ. Trimming pared 4 bases from V and 1 base from J, leaving 17 bases between.

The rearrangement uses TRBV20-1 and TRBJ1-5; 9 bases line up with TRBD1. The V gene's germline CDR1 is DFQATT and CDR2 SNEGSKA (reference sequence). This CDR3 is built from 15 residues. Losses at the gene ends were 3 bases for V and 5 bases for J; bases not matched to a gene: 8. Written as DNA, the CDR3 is TGCAGTGCTAGGATCTCGGGACAGGGATATCAGCCCCAGCATTTT. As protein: CSARISGQGYQPQHF.

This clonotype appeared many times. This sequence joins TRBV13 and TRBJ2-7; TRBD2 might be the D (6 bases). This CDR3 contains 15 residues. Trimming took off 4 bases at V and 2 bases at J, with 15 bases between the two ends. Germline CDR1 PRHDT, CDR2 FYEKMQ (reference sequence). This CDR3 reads CASSSTLAIAYEQYF. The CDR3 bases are TGTGCCAGCAGCTCAACTCTAGCGATCGCCTACGAGCAGTACTTC.